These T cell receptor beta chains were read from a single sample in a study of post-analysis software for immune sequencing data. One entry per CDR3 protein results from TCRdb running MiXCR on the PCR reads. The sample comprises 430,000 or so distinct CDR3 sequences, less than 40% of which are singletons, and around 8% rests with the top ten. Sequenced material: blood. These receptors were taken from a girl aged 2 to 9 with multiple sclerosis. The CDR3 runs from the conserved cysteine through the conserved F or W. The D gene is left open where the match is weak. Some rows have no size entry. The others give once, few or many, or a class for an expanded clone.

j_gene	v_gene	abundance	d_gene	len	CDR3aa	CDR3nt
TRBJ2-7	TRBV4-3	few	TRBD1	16	CASSPAWDRYSYEQYF	TGCGCCAGCAGCCCGGCCTGGGACAGATACTCCTACGAGCAGTACTTC
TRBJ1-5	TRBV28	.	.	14	CASSARSSNQPQHF	TGTGCCAGCAGCGCGAGGAGTAGCAATCAGCCCCAGCATTTT
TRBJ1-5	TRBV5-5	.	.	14	CASSLAGSGQPQHF	TGTGCCAGCAGCTTGGCCGGGTCGGGGCAGCCCCAGCATTTT
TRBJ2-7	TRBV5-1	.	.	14	CASSQGQGGYEQYF	TGCGCCAGCAGCCAGGGCCAGGGGGGCTACGAGCAGTACTTC
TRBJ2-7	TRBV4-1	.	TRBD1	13	CASSHYPGGEQYF	TGCGCCAGCAGCCACTACCCAGGGGGCGAGCAGTACTTC
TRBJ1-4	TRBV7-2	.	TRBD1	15	CASSGAGTGFGKLFF	TGTGCCAGCAGCGGAGCCGGGACAGGCTTTGGAAAACTGTTTTTT
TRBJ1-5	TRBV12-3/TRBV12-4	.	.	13	CASREGSNQPQHF	TGTGCCAGCAGGGAAGGGAGCAATCAGCCCCAGCATTTT
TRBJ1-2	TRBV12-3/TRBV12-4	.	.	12	CASRGDLPGYTF	TGTGCCAGCAGGGGGGACCTCCCCGGCTACACCTTC
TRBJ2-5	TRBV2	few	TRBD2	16	CASSVTSGGAMETQYF	TGTGCCAGCAGTGTGACTAGCGGGGGGGCCATGGAGACCCAGTACTTC
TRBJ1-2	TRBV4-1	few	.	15	CASSQDAGEYYGYTF	TGCGCCAGCAGCCAAGATGCGGGCGAGTACTATGGCTACACCTTC
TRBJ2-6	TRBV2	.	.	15	CASTEEGYGANVLTF	TGTGCCAGCACCGAGGAGGGTTACGGGGCCAACGTCCTGACTTTC
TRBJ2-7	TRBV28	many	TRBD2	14	CASSSSGESYEQYF	TGTGCCAGCAGCTCGAGCGGGGAATCCTACGAGCAGTACTTC
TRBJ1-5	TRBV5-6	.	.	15	CASSLGWQGNQPQHF	TGTGCCAGCAGTCTGGGGTGGCAGGGGAATCAGCCCCAGCATTTT
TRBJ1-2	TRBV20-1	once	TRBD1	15	CSALKDRGLEYGYTF	TGCAGTGCTCTAAAGGACAGGGGGCTCGAGTATGGCTACACCTTC
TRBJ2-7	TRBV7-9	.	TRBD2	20	CASSPRPGLAGVPLSYEQYF	TGTGCCAGCAGCCCACGCCCGGGACTAGCGGGAGTACCCCTATCCTACGAGCAGTACTTC
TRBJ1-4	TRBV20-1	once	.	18	CSARARRGALATNEKLFF	TGCAGTGCTAGAGCGCGGCGAGGGGCACTTGCAACTAATGAAAAACTGTTTTTT
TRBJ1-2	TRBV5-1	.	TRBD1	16	CASSLFPGTGALSYTF	TGCGCCAGCAGCTTATTCCCCGGGACAGGGGCGCTTTCCTACACCTTC
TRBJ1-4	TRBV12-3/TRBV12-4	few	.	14	CASSPRATRKKLFF	TGTGCCAGCAGCCCCCGGGCCACTCGGAAAAAACTGTTTTTT
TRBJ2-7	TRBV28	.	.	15	CASDPTYSSSYEQYF	TGTGCCAGCGACCCCACGTACAGTTCCTCCTACGAGCAGTACTTC
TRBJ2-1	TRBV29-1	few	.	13	CSVVAQGRDEQFF	TGCAGCGTTGTAGCACAAGGCCGGGATGAGCAGTTCTTC
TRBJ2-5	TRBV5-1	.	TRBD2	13	CASRGGDQETQYF	TGCGCCAGCAGGGGGGGGGACCAAGAGACCCAGTACTTC
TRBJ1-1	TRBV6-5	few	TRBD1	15	CASSYDDRANTEAFF	TGTGCCAGCAGTTACGACGACAGGGCGAACACTGAAGCTTTCTTT
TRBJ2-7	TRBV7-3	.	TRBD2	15	CASSQRLAGVREQYF	TGTGCCAGCAGCCAAAGACTAGCGGGAGTTCGCGAGCAGTACTTC
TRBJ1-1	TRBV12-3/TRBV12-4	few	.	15	CASSLSRRANTEAFF	TGTGCCAGCAGTTTGAGTCGCAGAGCGAACACTGAAGCTTTCTTT
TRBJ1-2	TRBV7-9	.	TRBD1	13	CASSPTGEVGYTF	TGTGCCAGCAGCCCTACAGGGGAAGTTGGCTACACCTTC
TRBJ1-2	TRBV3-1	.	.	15	CASSERTASLDGYTF	TGTGCCAGCAGCGAACGGACAGCCTCGCTAGATGGCTACACCTTC
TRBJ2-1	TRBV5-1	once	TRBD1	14	CASRARTGINEQFF	TGCGCCAGCAGAGCCCGGACAGGGATCAATGAGCAGTTCTTC
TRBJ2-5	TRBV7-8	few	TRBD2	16	CASSSGLAVGIETQYF	TGTGCCAGCAGCTCCGGACTAGCGGTTGGGATTGAGACCCAGTACTTC
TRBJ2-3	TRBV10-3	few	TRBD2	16	CAISESIAGGKDAQYF	TGTGCCATCAGTGAGTCTATAGCGGGAGGGAAAGATGCGCAGTATTTT